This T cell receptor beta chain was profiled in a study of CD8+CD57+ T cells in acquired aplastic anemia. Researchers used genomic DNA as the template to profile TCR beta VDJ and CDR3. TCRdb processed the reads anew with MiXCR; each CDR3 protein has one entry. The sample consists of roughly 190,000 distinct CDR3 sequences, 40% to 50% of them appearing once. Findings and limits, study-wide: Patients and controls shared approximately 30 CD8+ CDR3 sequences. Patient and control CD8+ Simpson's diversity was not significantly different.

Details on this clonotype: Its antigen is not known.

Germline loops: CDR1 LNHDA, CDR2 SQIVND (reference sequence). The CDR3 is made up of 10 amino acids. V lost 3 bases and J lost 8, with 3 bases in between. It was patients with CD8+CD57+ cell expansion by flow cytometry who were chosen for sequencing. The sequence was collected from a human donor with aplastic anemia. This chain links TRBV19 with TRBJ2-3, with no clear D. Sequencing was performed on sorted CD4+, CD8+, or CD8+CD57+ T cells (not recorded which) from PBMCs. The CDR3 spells CASSMGTQYF. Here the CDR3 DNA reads TGTGCCAGTAGTATGGGTACGCAGTATTTT.